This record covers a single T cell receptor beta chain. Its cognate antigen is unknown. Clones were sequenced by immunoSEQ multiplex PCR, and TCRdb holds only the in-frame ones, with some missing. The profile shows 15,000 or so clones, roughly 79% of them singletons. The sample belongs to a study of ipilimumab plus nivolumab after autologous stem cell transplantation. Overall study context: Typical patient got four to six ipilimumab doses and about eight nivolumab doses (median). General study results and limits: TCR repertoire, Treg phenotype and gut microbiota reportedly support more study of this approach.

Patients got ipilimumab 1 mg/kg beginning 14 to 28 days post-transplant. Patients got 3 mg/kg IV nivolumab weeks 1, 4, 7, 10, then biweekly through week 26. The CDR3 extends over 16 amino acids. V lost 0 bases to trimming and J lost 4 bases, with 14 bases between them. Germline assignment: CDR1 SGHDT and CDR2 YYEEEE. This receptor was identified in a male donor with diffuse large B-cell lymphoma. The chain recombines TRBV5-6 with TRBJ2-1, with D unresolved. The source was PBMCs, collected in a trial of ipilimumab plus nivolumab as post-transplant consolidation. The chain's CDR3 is CASSLGYRNLYNEQFF. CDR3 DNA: TGTGCCAGCAGCTTGGGGTATAGAAATCTATACAATGAGCAGTTCTTC.